This is a list of T cell receptor beta chains from one sample in a study of cytomegalovirus exposure and HLA in healthy donors. Profiled with immunoSEQ multiplex PCR; TCRdb holds only in-frame clones, not every one. In the table there are 100,000 to 150,000 clones, 6.5% to 9.5% of which are singletons. Sample: PBMCs. All receptors derive from a man aged 40-49 years in good health and CMV-seronegative. The CDR3 runs from the conserved cysteine through the conserved F or W. D genes are given only for firm matches. Clone size appears in some rows only: once, few, many, or a class for an expanded clone.

abundance | j_gene | d_gene | v_gene | CDR3nt | CDR3aa
- | TRBJ2-7 | - | TRBV28 | TGTGCCAGCAGCTGGGGCCGCTCCTACGAGCAGTACTTC | CASSWGRSYEQYF
- | TRBJ2-1 | - | TRBV7-6 | TGTGCCAGCAGCTTGATATGGGGCAATAGCGGACCCACTTACAATGAGCAGTTCTTC | CASSLIWGNSGPTYNEQFF
- | TRBJ1-3 | - | TRBV9 | TGTGCCAGCAGCGTATACAGCGGAAACACCATATATTTT | CASSVYSGNTIYF
- | TRBJ2-1 | TRBD2 | TRBV10-3 | TGTGCCATCACCGCGGGGGAAGAGCAGTTCTTC | CAITAGEEQFF
few | TRBJ2-7 | TRBD2 | TRBV9 | TGTGCCAGCAGCGTAGAAGGGACTAGCGGGGGGCCGCCCTACGAGCAGTACTTC | CASSVEGTSGGPPYEQYF
- | TRBJ1-2 | - | TRBV9 | TGTGCCAGCAGCGTATCGCGGGACGCGACAGGCTACACCTTC | CASSVSRDATGYTF
- | TRBJ1-2 | - | TRBV4-3 | TGCGCCAGCAGCCAAGATTCAGGGGCTGGGTATGGCTACACCTTC | CASSQDSGAGYGYTF
- | TRBJ1-6 | - | TRBV6-1 | TGTGCCAGCAGTGAACTGCTAGGAAATAATTCACCCCTCCACTTT | CASSELLGNNSPLHF
- | TRBJ2-7 | TRBD1 | TRBV5-1 | TGCGCCAGCAGCGGACAGGGAACCGACGACTTTACCTACGAGCAGTACTTC | CASSGQGTDDFTYEQYF
- | TRBJ2-7 | TRBD1 | TRBV19 | TGTGCCAGTAACGAGGGGACAGGGGTTTCCTACGAGCAGTACTTC | CASNEGTGVSYEQYF
few | TRBJ1-1 | - | TRBV7-9 | TGTGCCAGCAGCTTAGGATCCGGGAGGAACACTGAAGCTTTCTTT | CASSLGSGRNTEAFF
- | TRBJ2-7 | TRBD2 | TRBV13 | TGTGCCAGCAGCTTGAGTAGCGGGGCCTACGAGCAGTACTTC | CASSLSSGAYEQYF
- | TRBJ1-3 | TRBD1 | TRBV9 | TGTGCCAGCAGCGTAGAAGGGACAGGGAGCGACACCATATATTTT | CASSVEGTGSDTIYF
few | TRBJ2-7 | - | TRBV7-2 | TGTGCCAGCAGCGGAGTATCCTACGAGCAGTACTTC | CASSGVSYEQYF
- | TRBJ1-2 | - | TRBV5-4 | TGTGCCAGCAGCCGGCCTGACTGGATTCTAAACTATGGCTACACCTTC | CASSRPDWILNYGYTF
few | TRBJ2-3 | TRBD2 | TRBV27 | TGTGCCAGCTCACTGACTAGCGGGGGACTCCAGGGAGATACGCAGTATTTT | CASSLTSGGLQGDTQYF
- | TRBJ2-2 | - | TRBV29-1 | TGCAGCGTGTCAGACTTCACCGGGGAGCTGTTTTTT | CSVSDFTGELFF
- | TRBJ2-7 | TRBD2 | TRBV7-2 | TGTGCCAGCACCCTTACTAGCGGGGGGGTCTACGAGCAGTACTTC | CASTLTSGGVYEQYF
few | TRBJ2-3 | - | TRBV7-6 | TGTGCCAGCAGCATAAGCACAGATACGCAGTATTTT | CASSISTDTQYF
few | TRBJ2-2 | - | TRBV25-1 | TGTGCCAGCAGCCGACTACAGGGTTCGAACACCGGGGAGCTGTTTTTT | CASSRLQGSNTGELFF
- | TRBJ2-2 | - | TRBV6-5 | TGTGCCAGCAGACAGGGTGCGAACACCGGGGAGCTGTTTTTT | CASRQGANTGELFF
- | TRBJ1-1 | - | TRBV19 | TGTGCCAGTAGTATAGGGCCGAACACTGAAGCTTTCTTT | CASSIGPNTEAFF
- | TRBJ2-1 | - | TRBV7-2 | TGTGCCAGCAGCTTAGGGGCCCGGGGTGAGCAGTTCTTC | CASSLGARGEQFF
- | TRBJ1-1 | - | TRBV9 | TGTGCCAGCAGCGTAGAAGGGGCTGCCACTGAAGCTTTCTTT | CASSVEGAATEAFF
- | TRBJ2-5 | TRBD1 | TRBV27 | TGTGCCAGCTCTTCGACAGGGTGGGGGGAGACCCAGTACTTC | CASSSTGWGETQYF
- | TRBJ2-5 | TRBD2 | TRBV7-2 | TGTGCCAGCAGCCTGCTTGGAGCGGGGGAGACCCAGTACTTC | CASSLLGAGETQYF
many | TRBJ1-5 | TRBD1 | TRBV4-3 | TGCGCCAGCAGCAAGGACAGGGGCCAGCCCCAGCATTTT | CASSKDRGQPQHF
few | TRBJ2-2 | TRBD1 | TRBV19 | TGTGCCAGTAGTCAGACAGGGGCCGGGGAGCTGTTTTTT | CASSQTGAGELFF
few | TRBJ2-1 | - | TRBV7-9 | TGTGCCAGCAGCCAGTCGGGACTCGAGCAGTTCTTC | CASSQSGLEQFF
few | TRBJ1-1 | TRBD1 | TRBV7-2 | TGTGCCAGCAGCAGGGACAGGGTGAACACTGAAGCTTTCTTT | CASSRDRVNTEAFF
- | TRBJ1-2 | - | TRBV19 | TGTGCCAGTAGGGAAGTGGGGCAGAGCTATGGCTACACCTTC | CASREVGQSYGYTF
many | TRBJ2-4 | - | TRBV28 | TGTGCCAGCAGTCATAACATTCAGTACTTC | CASSHNIQYF
few | TRBJ2-2 | - | TRBV6-5 | TGTGCCAGCAGTTACGGCAGGGCCGGGGAGCTGTTTTTT | CASSYGRAGELFF
- | TRBJ2-7 | TRBD2 | TRBV9 | TGTGCCAGCAGCGTATCGGGACTAGCGGACGAGCAGTACTTC | CASSVSGLADEQYF
few | TRBJ1-1 | - | TRBV19 | TGTGCCAGTAGTATAGAAATCGGGGGGAACACTGAAGCTTTCTTT | CASSIEIGGNTEAFF
- | TRBJ2-7 | TRBD1 | TRBV19 | TGTGCCAGTAGTCCAGCGACAGGGCTCTCCTACGAGCAGTACTTC | CASSPATGLSYEQYF
- | TRBJ2-7 | TRBD2 | TRBV9 | TGTGCCAGCAGCGTAGCGGCGGGGGGTTCTCGGTACGAGCAGTACTTC | CASSVAAGGSRYEQYF
- | TRBJ2-5 | - | TRBV5-6 | TGTGCCAGCAGCTTGGCGGGAGCCGGGACCCAGTACTTC | CASSLAGAGTQYF
- | TRBJ2-5 | TRBD2 | TRBV10-3 | TGTGCCACCCAGGCGGGGGTACAAGAGACCCAGTACTTC | CATQAGVQETQYF
- | TRBJ1-1 | - | TRBV5-6 | TGTGCCAGCAGCTTGGAGCTGTCGAACACTGAAGCTTTCTTT | CASSLELSNTEAFF
- | TRBJ2-1 | - | TRBV7-2 | TGTGCCAGCAGCTTAGGTTGGGGGGGGCCTGAGGAGCAGTTCTTC | CASSLGWGGPEEQFF
- | TRBJ1-3 | - | TRBV5-5 | TGTGCCAGCAGCCGGAGCTCTGGAAACACCATATATTTT | CASSRSSGNTIYF
few | TRBJ1-2 | - | TRBV25-1 | TGTGCCAGCAGTCCCCCCGGGAGTAACTATGGCTACACCTTC | CASSPPGSNYGYTF
- | TRBJ1-2 | TRBD1 | TRBV5-1 | TGCGCCAGCAGCTTGGAAGGACAGGGGGTGGATGGCTACACCTTC | CASSLEGQGVDGYTF
- | TRBJ1-2 | TRBD1 | TRBV30 | TGTGCCTGGAGTTACGACAGGGTGGGTGGCTACACCTTC | CAWSYDRVGGYTF
few | TRBJ2-5 | - | TRBV11-2 | TGTGCCAGCAGCCGCCGCGGAAGCCAAGAGACCCAGTACTTC | CASSRRGSQETQYF
few | TRBJ2-7 | - | TRBV4-3 | TGCGCCAGCAGCCAAGATCCGGGTCCGCGGGACGACCAGCAGTACTTC | CASSQDPGPRDDQQYF
- | TRBJ1-2 | - | TRBV30 | TGTGCCTCCCACTCCGGACAGAGTGGCTACACCTTC | CASHSGQSGYTF